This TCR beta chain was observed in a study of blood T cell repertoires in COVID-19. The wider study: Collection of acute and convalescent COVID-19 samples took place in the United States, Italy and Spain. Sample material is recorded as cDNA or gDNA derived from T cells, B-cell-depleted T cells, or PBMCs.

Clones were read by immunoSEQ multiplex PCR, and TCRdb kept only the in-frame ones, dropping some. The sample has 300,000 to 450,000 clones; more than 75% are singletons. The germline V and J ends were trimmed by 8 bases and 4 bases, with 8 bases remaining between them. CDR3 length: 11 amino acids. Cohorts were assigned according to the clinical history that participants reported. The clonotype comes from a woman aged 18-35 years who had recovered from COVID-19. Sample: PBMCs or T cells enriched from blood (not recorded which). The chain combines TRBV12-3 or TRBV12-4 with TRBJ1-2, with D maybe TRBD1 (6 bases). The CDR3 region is CASGQSYGYTF. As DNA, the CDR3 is TGTGCCAGCGGACAGTCCTATGGCTACACCTTC.